Listed below are T cell receptor beta chains from one sample, sequenced in a study of blood T cell repertoires in COVID-19. Only in-frame clones appear in the TCRdb table, and some are missing; sequencing was by immunoSEQ multiplex PCR. The profile shows 270,000 or so clones, 75% to 90% of them singletons. Sequencing was carried out using peripheral blood. The receptors derive from a woman in her 30s with active or convalescent COVID-19. Both conserved end residues are part of each CDR3. Each record gives: clone size, D gene, J gene, V gene, CDR3 DNA, CDR3 protein. The D gene is left open where the match is weak. Clone size is shown for a subset of rows, as once, few, many or a class of expanded clone.

>NA|NA|TRBJ2-5|TRBV15
TGTGCCACCAGCAGAGGGCAACAGGGTGAGGCTTTCCAAGAGACCCAGTACTTC
CATSRGQQGEAFQETQYF
>NA|TRBD2|TRBJ2-2|TRBV5-4
TGTGCCAGCAGCAGATGGGGGGGCACCGGGGAGCTGTTTTTT
CASSRWGGTGELFF
>NA|NA|TRBJ1-5|TRBV29-1
TGCAGCGTTCAGGGCACGGGCAATCAGCCCCAGCATTTT
CSVQGTGNQPQHF
>NA|TRBD1|TRBJ1-2|TRBV3-1/TRBV3-2
TGTGCCAGCAGCCCGTCATACAGGGGCACTAACTATGGCTACACCTTC
CASSPSYRGTNYGYTF
>NA|TRBD1|TRBJ1-6|TRBV30
TGTGCCTGGAGGGGACAGGGTACTACTTCACCCCTCCACTTT
CAWRGQGTTSPLHF
>NA|TRBD2|TRBJ2-2|TRBV7-2
TGTGCCAGCAGCTTACGCGGTAGCGGGGGTCCGGGCAGGGAGCTGTTTTTT
CASSLRGSGGPGRELFF
>NA|NA|TRBJ2-6|TRBV2
TGTGCCAGCAGGGACTCGCCCGGGGCCAACGTCCTGACTTTC
CASRDSPGANVLTF
>NA|NA|TRBJ2-3|TRBV18
TGTGCCAGCTCGCGGACAGCCTCTAGCACAGATACGCAGTATTTT
CASSRTASSTDTQYF
>once|TRBD1|TRBJ1-3|TRBV7-9
TGTGCCAGCAGCTTCCGAACAGGGGTTTCTGGAAACACCATATATTTT
CASSFRTGVSGNTIYF
>once|TRBD2|TRBJ2-1|TRBV9
TGTGCCAGCTCCAGGACTAGCGCGACGGCAGCCTACAATGAGCAGTTCTTC
CASSRTSATAAYNEQFF
>once|NA|TRBJ1-4|TRBV2
TGTGCCAGCAAGGGGCGCCCGAATGAAAAACTGTTTTTT
CASKGRPNEKLFF
>NA|TRBD1|TRBJ1-5|TRBV6-1
TGTGCCAGCAGTGAAGTAGGACAGGGTTGGCAGCCCCAGCATTTT
CASSEVGQGWQPQHF
>NA|NA|TRBJ2-1|TRBV21-1
TGTGCCAGCAGCCGGACTAGCGGGGAGTCACACCGGTATGAGCAGTTCTTC
CASSRTSGESHRYEQFF
>once|TRBD1|TRBJ2-5|TRBV5-8
TGTGCCAGCAGCTCCAACCTCCCTATGACAGGGGGAGAGACCCAGTACTTC
CASSSNLPMTGGETQYF
>NA|NA|TRBJ2-3|TRBV14
TGTGCCAGCAGCCGATTGCTTTTGGCGGGAAGCACAGATACGCAGTATTTT
CASSRLLLAGSTDTQYF
>NA|TRBD1|TRBJ1-3|TRBV9
TGTGCCAGCAGCGGCCGGGACAGGGGACCCTCTAGCATATATTTT
CASSGRDRGPSSIYF
>NA|TRBD1|TRBJ1-1|TRBV6-5
TGTGCCAGCCGACAGGGAATAGGGGCTGAAGCTTTCTTT
CASRQGIGAEAFF
>NA|NA|TRBJ2-7|TRBV7-9
TGTGCCAGCAGCTCCTGGACGGGCCAGGCGGGCTACGAGCAGTACTTC
CASSSWTGQAGYEQYF
>few|NA|TRBJ1-6|TRBV2
TGTGCCAGCAGTGAAGCGGGTATCGGGGTAAGGACACCCCTCCACTTT
CASSEAGIGVRTPLHF
>NA|NA|TRBJ1-5|TRBV19
TGTGCCAGTAGTCCCATTACTTTTTTGTATCAGCCCCAGCATTTT
CASSPITFLYQPQHF
>NA|NA|TRBJ1-5|TRBV18
TGTGCCAGCTCACCAGGAACTTCTGGGGGGGGTAATCAGCCCCAGCATTTT
CASSPGTSGGGNQPQHF
>NA|TRBD1|TRBJ2-1|TRBV7-3
TGTGCCAGCAGCTTAAGGGGACAGGGGGCTGTCAATGAGCAGTTCTTC
CASSLRGQGAVNEQFF
>NA|NA|TRBJ2-7|TRBV30
TGTGCCTGGAGTAGAGGACAAATTCCCTACGAGCAGTACTTC
CAWSRGQIPYEQYF
>NA|NA|TRBJ1-2|TRBV15
TGTGCCACCAGCAGAGATCGTGGGGAGAGAGACTATGGCTACACCTTC
CATSRDRGERDYGYTF
>NA|NA|TRBJ2-5|TRBV2
TGTGCCAGCAGTGAAAGAGTCCAAACGGGGGAGACCCAGTACTTC
CASSERVQTGETQYF
>NA|NA|TRBJ1-5|TRBV2
TGTGCCAGCAGCATGACAGTTAGCAATCAGCCCCAGCATTTT
CASSMTVSNQPQHF
>NA|NA|TRBJ2-2|TRBV19
TGTGCCAGTACGAGGCTAGCCTCCCCGGGGGCCGGGGAGCTGTTTTTT
CASTRLASPGAGELFF
>NA|NA|TRBJ2-5|TRBV2
TGTGCCAGCAGGAGGGAAGAGACCCAGTACTTC
CASRREETQYF
>NA|NA|TRBJ1-1|TRBV30
TGTGCCCGCAACAGGTTCCATAACACTGAAGCTTTCTTT
CARNRFHNTEAFF
>once|NA|TRBJ1-2|TRBV10-2
TGCGCCAGCAGTGCTTCCAGAAACTATGGCTACACCTTC
CASSASRNYGYTF
>NA|TRBD1|TRBJ1-4|TRBV30
TGTGCCTGCTTAGGACAGGTTTGTCAACCTAATGAAAAACTGTTTTTT
CACLGQVCQPNEKLFF
>NA|TRBD2|TRBJ2-7|TRBV27
TGTGCCAGCTCCCAAATTAGCGGGGGGCCTTCCTACGAGCAGTACTTC
CASSQISGGPSYEQYF
>NA|TRBD1|TRBJ1-2|TRBV4-3
TGCGCCAGCAGCCAGGACAGGGGTTCCCAAGGCTACACCTTC
CASSQDRGSQGYTF
>NA|TRBD1|TRBJ2-2|TRBV6-2/TRBV6-3
TGTGCCAGCAGCCCTGTGGGACAGGGGACAACCGGGGAGCTGTTTTTT
CASSPVGQGTTGELFF
>NA|TRBD1|TRBJ1-1|TRBV7-8
TGTGCCAGCAGCACCAAGACAGGGGTAGTCACTGAAGCTTTCTTT
CASSTKTGVVTEAFF
>NA|TRBD2|TRBJ2-5|TRBV5-4
TGTGCCAGCAGCTTCCGGCGACTAGCGGGGGAAGAGACCCAGTACTTC
CASSFRRLAGEETQYF
>NA|TRBD1|TRBJ1-2|TRBV6-6
TGTGCCAGCAGATCCGACAGGGGGCTTTATGGCTACACCTTC
CASRSDRGLYGYTF
>NA|NA|TRBJ1-2|TRBV29-1
TGCAGCGTTGGGGGGACATTCGCCGATGGCTACACCTTC
CSVGGTFADGYTF
>NA|NA|TRBJ1-6|TRBV9
TGTGCCAGCAGCGCCCGCGGCAGTCAGACTAATTCACCCCTCCACTTT
CASSARGSQTNSPLHF
>NA|TRBD1|TRBJ1-2|TRBV5-8
TGTGCCAGCAGACGGACAGGGCCCGCCTTGAGTGGCTACACCTTC
CASRRTGPALSGYTF
>NA|TRBD1|TRBJ2-1|TRBV5-1
TGCGCCAGCAGCTTCCTACAGGGGGCGAATTACAATGAGCAGTTCTTC
CASSFLQGANYNEQFF
>NA|NA|TRBJ1-4|TRBV5-1
TGCGCCAGCAGCTTGGGGCCAGGAGGCGGTGAAAAACTGTTTTTT
CASSLGPGGGEKLFF